Below, 10 T cell receptor beta chains from the same sample are listed, as sequenced in a study of regulatory and conventional T cells in RAG deficiency. Blood CD4+ CD25-low CD127-high conventional T cells supplied the genomic DNA template. Assay: immunoSEQ multiplex PCR; the TCRdb copy retains only in-frame clones and omits some. The data contain about 46,000 clones, around 90% of them singletons. A further study also used this sample, focusing on regulatory T cells. That investigation notes: Primers: 52 TRBV forward and 13 TRBJ reverse.

Sequencing used CD4+ effector T cells sorted from blood. These receptors all come from a human donor in good health.

This clone was detected only once. The V gene is TRBV5-8, the J gene TRBJ2-5, with D unclear. The CDR3 totals 13 residues. Trimming stripped 2 bases from V and 5 bases from J, with 10 bases between. CDR1 is SGHTS, CDR2 YDEGEE, per germline. CDR3 protein: CASSLPVEETQYF. The CDR3, as DNA: TGTGCCAGCAGCTTACCTGTAGAGGAGACCCAGTACTTC.

The chain has TRBV10-2 and TRBJ2-1, with D perhaps matching TRBD1 or TRBD2 (5 bases each). The ends were cut back, 0 bases at V and 9 bases at J, with 21 bases in the middle. The CDR3 length is 17 residues. Germline V gene data show CDR1 as WSHSY and CDR2 as SAAADI. As DNA, the CDR3 is TGCGCCAGCAGTGAGTCGAGGGTAAGCTTCGGGCAGGGTGAGCAGTTCTTC. This codes for CASSESRVSFGQGEQFF.

This chain connects TRBV9 to TRBJ2-1, with D perhaps matching TRBD2 (6 bases). This CDR3 has 15 residues. V gave up 0 bases and J gave up 4 bases, with 11 bases separating them. The germline V gene has CDR1 SGDLS and CDR2 YYNGEE. CDR3 region: CASSVGGDSYNEQFF. CDR3 DNA: TGTGCCAGCAGCGTAGGGGGGGACTCATACAATGAGCAGTTCTTC. Combining the CDR3 with reference TRBV9 and TRBJ2-1 gives the whole variable domain DSGVTQTPKHLITATGQRVTLRCSPRSGDLSVYWYQQSLDQGLQFLIQYYNGEERAKGNILERFSAQQFPDLHSELNLSSLELGDSALYFCASSVGGDSYNEQFFGPGTRLTVL.

CDR3 region: CASSLGQGGYEQYF. The CDR3 region has the DNA TGCGCCAGCAGCTTGGGACAGGGGGGCTACGAGCAGTACTTC. This chain links TRBV5-1 with TRBJ2-7, with 9 positions matching TRBD1. J was trimmed by 3 bases and V by 0 bases; bases with no gene match: 1. CDR3 length: 14 amino acids. Germline assignment: CDR1 SGHRS and CDR2 YFSETQ.

The chain combines TRBV6-7 with TRBJ2-1; no clear D gene. TRBV6-7 is labeled an ORF, and its function is uncertain. V lost 7 bases, J lost 0 bases, and 28 bases lay in between. The CDR3 is made up of 20 amino acids. The chain's CDR3 is CASTPMAGLLYQFSYNEQFF. CDR3 sequence (DNA): TGTGCCAGCACCCCAATGGCTGGGCTTCTCTACCAATTCTCCTACAATGAGCAGTTCTTC.

This chain uses TRBV6-4 with TRBJ2-3, with 7 bases lining up with TRBD1. The CDR3 sequence is 14 residues long. Germline trimming cut 4 bases from V and 4 bases from J; bases unmatched to any gene: 5. CDR1 and CDR2 from the germline V gene are MRHNA and SNTAGT. CDR3 sequence: CASSATGSADTQYF. The DNA of the CDR3 is TGTGCCAGCAGTGCGACAGGGTCGGCAGATACGCAGTATTTT.

The chain combines TRBV4-2 with TRBJ2-3; no firm D call. The CDR3 has 14 amino acids. CDR1 and CDR2 from the germline V gene are LGHNA and YNFKEQ. Trimming removed 5 bases from V and 2 bases from J, with 11 bases in between. The CDR3 sequence is CASSLSRATDTQYF. Written as DNA, the CDR3 is TGTGCCAGCAGCTTATCCCGCGCCACAGATACGCAGTATTTT.

This clone was observed a single time. Here the CDR3 DNA reads TGTGCCAGCAGCTCCCTCGGCGGGAACACCGGGGAGCTGTTTTTT. Amino acid sequence: CASSSLGGNTGELFF. The chain carries TRBV11-3 and TRBJ2-2; D is unclear. V was cut by 4 bases and J by 1 base, with 10 bases left in between. Germline lookup yields CDR1 SGHNT and CDR2 YENEEA. The CDR3 runs 15 residues.

This clone was detected only a few times. The chain uses TRBV10-3 and TRBJ1-3; D perhaps matches TRBD1 (6 bases). V gave up 4 bases and J gave up 2 bases, with 12 bases separating them. The CDR3 sequence is 15 residues long. Germline values: CDR1 ENHRY, CDR2 SYGVKD. This CDR3 reads CAISATTGPGNTIYF. DNA for the CDR3: TGTGCCATCAGTGCCACGACAGGACCTGGAAACACCATATATTTT.

The gene calls are TRBV25-1 and TRBJ2-1; 11 bases are a match to TRBD2. The CDR3 sequence is 18 residues long. V shed 1 base, J shed 4 bases, and the junction held 9 bases outside the gene matches. Germline V gene lookup returns CDR1 MGHDK and CDR2 SYGVNS. For the CDR3, the DNA is TGTGCCAGCAGTGAATGGAGCCTAGCGGGAGGTGGGTACAATGAGCAGTTCTTC. Encoded protein: CASSEWSLAGGGYNEQFF. The variable domain in full, completed from reference TRBV25-1 and TRBJ2-1, reads EADIYQTPRYLVIGTGKKITLECSQTMGHDKMYWYQQDPGMELHLIHYSYGVNSTEKGDLSSESTVSRIRTEHFPLTLESARPSHTSQYLCASSEWSLAGGGYNEQFFGPGTRLTVL.